Each of the 10 T cell receptor beta chains below was sequenced from the same sample in a study of cytomegalovirus exposure and HLA in healthy donors listed by TCRdb under 2017. Receptor libraries were prepared by the immunoSEQ multiplex PCR assay. The multiplex PCR relied on a mix of 60 forward primers for TCR Vbeta segments and 13 reverse primers for TCR Jbeta segments. The table was pulled from immuneACCESS by TCRdb, which kept in-frame rearrangements only. Such tables lose some clones; where checked, under half of the loss comes from unresolved V genes, and the rest has no known cause. The sample profile shows approximately 120,000 clones; about 86% of them were found once. The top ten clonotypes cover 2.2% of the sample. The sequenced sample was PBMCs. These receptors all come from a woman aged 30 to 39 in good health and CMV-seronegative.

This clone was observed a single time. This sequence joins TRBV7-8 and TRBJ2-3; tentatively, D is TRBD2 (7 bases). Per germline, CDR1 SGHVS and CDR2 FQNEAQ. CDR3 length: 15 amino acids. V was pared by 4 bases and J by 5 bases, with 16 bases between. CDR3 nucleotides: TGTGCCAGCAGCTCCCACACTAGGGGGGGAGATACGCAGTATTTT. Residues: CASSSHTRGGDTQYF.

The V call is TRBV7-2, the J call TRBJ2-6, with 8 nucleotides matching TRBD2. Germline CDR1 reads SGHTA; CDR2 reads FQGNSA. V lost 3 bases and J lost 2; bases outside the gene matches: 12. This CDR3 contains 19 residues. CDR3 coding DNA: TGTGCCAGCAGCTTGAGGGTTGGCGGGAGGTTAACTGGGGCCAACGTCCTGACTTTC. Translating it yields CASSLRVGGRLTGANVLTF.

The V and J genes are TRBV7-2 and TRBJ1-5; unclear D gene. Germline loops: CDR1 SGHTA, CDR2 FQGNSA. The ends were cut back, 0 bases at V and 4 bases at J, with 7 bases in the middle. The CDR3 is made up of 14 amino acids. DNA for the CDR3: TGTGCCAGCAGCTTAGCGCAGGCGAATCAGCCCCAGCATTTT. Translation gives CASSLAQANQPQHF.

DNA for the CDR3: TGTGCCAGCAGCAGATCACAGGGGGCCGATGGCTACACCTTC. Its translation: CASSRSQGADGYTF. This chain uses TRBV5-6 with TRBJ1-2; 9 positions match TRBD1. This CDR3 is built from 14 residues. With V trimmed by 4 bases and J by 6 bases, 7 bases remained unmatched. Germline loops: CDR1 SGHDT, CDR2 YYEEEE.

This clone is medium-sized (0.01 to 0.1%) by share. The chain couples TRBV10-3 to TRBJ2-1, with D tentatively TRBD2 (6 bases). The germline V and J ends were trimmed by 2 bases and 2 bases, with 13 bases remaining between them. The CDR3 spans 16 residues. CDR1 ENHRY and CDR2 SYGVKD come from the germline V gene. The CDR3 DNA reads TGTGCCATCAGTGAGGGGGAGGAGGGACCCTACAATGAGCAGTTCTTC. Residues: CAISEGEEGPYNEQFF.

This rearrangement joins TRBV10-3 to TRBJ1-5; tentative D call: TRBD1 (5 bases). V was pared by 4 bases and J by 0 bases, with 10 bases between. CDR1 and CDR2 from the germline V gene are ENHRY and SYGVKD. The CDR3 totals 15 residues. The CDR3 DNA is TGTGCCATCAGTGCTGGACAAGATAGCAATCAGCCCCAGCATTTT. As protein: CAISAGQDSNQPQHF.

The gene calls are TRBV6-5 and TRBJ2-7; TRBD2 matches at 9 bases. This CDR3 is 16 amino acids long. With 4 bases clipped from V and 3 bases from J, the junction kept 10 bases outside the gene matches. Germline V gene data show CDR1 as MNHEY and CDR2 as SVGAGI. DNA of the CDR3: TGTGCCAGCAGTTGGGGGGGGAGCGGGAGGTACTACGAGCAGTACTTC. It is translated as CASSWGGSGRYYEQYF.

This clone was counted only a few times. J is TRBJ2-1 and V is TRBV7-2; 7 nucleotides line up with TRBD2. Trimming removed 5 bases from V and 9 bases from J; junction bases left unmatched: 13. The V gene's germline CDR1 is SGHTA and CDR2 FQGNSA. This CDR3 has 15 residues. CDR3 loop: CASSPTGLAGGEQFF. The CDR3 region has the DNA TGTGCCAGCAGCCCAACAGGTTTAGCGGGTGGTGAGCAGTTCTTC.

The chain employs TRBV30 and TRBJ1-2; 8 bases line up with TRBD1. V dropped 3 bases and J dropped 4; count of bases not matched to a gene: 4. CDR3 length equals 13 residues. Germline CDR1 GTSNPN, CDR2 SVGIG (reference sequence). In DNA, the CDR3 is TGTGCCTGGAGGATGGGACAGGTCTATGGCTACACCTTC. This codes for CAWRMGQVYGYTF.

The chain carries TRBV19 and TRBJ2-7; 9 nucleotides match TRBD1. V was clipped by 4 bases and J by 2 bases; unmatched bases: 3. The CDR3 contains 14 residues. Germline CDR1 reads LNHDA; CDR2 reads SQIVND (reference sequence). The CDR3 sequence: CASSTWTGAYEQYF. The CDR3 nucleotides are TGTGCCAGTAGTACTTGGACAGGGGCCTACGAGCAGTACTTC.